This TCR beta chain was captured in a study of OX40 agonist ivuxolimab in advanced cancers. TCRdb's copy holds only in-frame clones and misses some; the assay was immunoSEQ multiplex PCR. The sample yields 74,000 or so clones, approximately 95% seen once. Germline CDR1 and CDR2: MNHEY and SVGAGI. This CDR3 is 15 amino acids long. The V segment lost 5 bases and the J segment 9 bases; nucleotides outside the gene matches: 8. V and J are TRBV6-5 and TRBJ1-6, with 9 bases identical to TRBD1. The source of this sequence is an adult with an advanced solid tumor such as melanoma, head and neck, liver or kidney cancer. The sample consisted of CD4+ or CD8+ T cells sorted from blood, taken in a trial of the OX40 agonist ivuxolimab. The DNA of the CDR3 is TGTGCCAGCAGTACTATGGACAGGGGTGGTTCACCCCTCCACTTT. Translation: CASSTMDRGGSPLHF.